This T cell receptor (beta chain) was identified in a study of T cells in Graves' hyperthyroidism and ophthalmopathy (dated by TCRdb to the late 2010s). Background on the whole study: Peripheral blood samples were taken at initial diagnosis, before any treatment was given. The paper reports TCR Vbeta CDR3 sequencing of approximately 130 peripheral blood samples: approximately 41 ophthalmopathy, 70 to 85 hyperthyroidism and around 17 progressor patients. For training and testing, the approximately 97 patients in the discovery cohort were randomly divided in a 7:3 ratio. Whether ophthalmopathy could be predicted prospectively was tested in an independent validation cohort made up of roughly 19 hyperthyroidism patients plus 17 patients who later progressed to ophthalmopathy. Following sampling, methimazole starting at 30 mg daily was given to hyperthyroidism patients, and high-dose intravenous methylprednisolone was given to ophthalmopathy patients. To identify distinguishing TCR V-J signatures, a discovery cohort of around 100 patients was used, comprising 43 with Graves' ophthalmopathy and around 57 with stable Graves' hyperthyroidism. The study also compared thyroid tissue and blood T-cell repertoires from five or six Graves' hyperthyroidism patients.

Amplification of TCR beta CDR3 regions was carried out from RNA transcripts. The first round of RT-PCR for the TCR CDR3 was performed with the HTBI primer set and the Qiagen OneStep RT-PCR kit. The libraries were constructed in a second round of multiplex PCR and then size-selected and purified. The libraries were sequenced on an Illumina HiSeq2000 using paired-end 100 bp reads. As for how the authors treated the data: SOAPnuke was used to process the raw data, throwing out any read that contained adapters or uncalled bases, had a mean Phred below 15, or lacked an exact constant-primer or identifier match. COPE v1.2.5 was used to merge the high-quality paired reads, and each unique nucleotide sequence was defined as a clonotype. Clonotypes were aligned to IMGT TRBV, TRBD and TRBJ reference segments using MiTCR v1.1. Analysis was restricted to V-J combinations with a frequency above 0.0001, which covered roughly 99% of repertoires. A TCS score was defined as the ratio between F50 (clonal expansion) and ExV (chaos), using BLOSUM62-based TCRdist between CDR3 peptides within each V-J. Welch's t-statistics and random forest reduced 514 V-J features to fewer than 15, which were used in a naive Bayes classifier (R e1071). Using fastp at Q25 and MiXCR, TCRdb reprocessed the public reads and kept productive beta chains. Each CDR3 protein gets just one entry, which takes the most common genes and DNA from the rows behind it. These V and J calls originate from TCRdb's pipeline instead of the authors' own analysis. The sample records hundreds of thousands of distinct CDR3 sequences, 15% to 18% of which are singletons. The ten largest clones take up roughly 8% of the sample.

Taken from cysteine to phenylalanine, the CDR3 has 18 residues. The read is trimmed to its CDR3 DNA, 54 bases read in frame from base 1. Clipping removes 0 bases from V and 1 base from J, with 4 as the unmatched junction base count. CDR1 and CDR2 are drawn from the germline V gene: MNHEY, SVGAGI. Stable Graves' hyperthyroidism was defined as no progression to ophthalmopathy during 18 months of follow-up. Hyperthyroidism patients were newly diagnosed, with disease duration under 2 months, and aged 18 to 65 years. Patients with uncontrolled infections, other autoimmune diseases, pregnancy or lactation were excluded. Diagnoses were established on the basis of clinical symptoms, serum thyroxine and TRAb, thyroid ultrasound, and orbital computed tomography. Ficoll-Paque density gradient centrifugation was used to isolate PBMCs from about 10 ml of fresh peripheral blood. Total RNA was extracted with Trizol reagent, and quality was checked on an Agilent 2100 Bioanalyzer.

Broad study findings and their caveats: A model built on a 13 V-J signature distinguished ophthalmopathy from stable hyperthyroidism, reaching about 89% sensitivity and around 82% specificity in cross-validation and 80%/75% in testing. Most expanded thyroid clonotypes (frequency above 0.001) were also detected in blood, suggesting blood repertoires may reflect thyroid immune responses. In validation, the model predicted progression to ophthalmopathy a median of 6.5 months before onset, with 70% to 71% sensitivity and just under 75% specificity. Sample size was not statistically predetermined, and blinding of investigators to group allocation was not performed.

This clonotype was detected ten times or more. Its recognized antigen is unknown. Nothing much larger sits one base from this clone, and base qualities are not available. The sample was blood. The clonotype comes from a woman aged 18-29 years with Graves' hyperthyroidism. The chain uses TRBV6-5 and TRBJ2-1, and 12 junctional nucleotides match TRBD2. The CDR3 protein: CASSYSGLAGRSYNEQFF. The DNA reads as follows: TGTGCCAGCAGTTACTCGGGACTAGCGGGTCGATCCTACAATGAGCAGTTCTTC.